Below, 17 T cell receptor beta chains from the same sample are listed, as sequenced in a study of sequential checkpoint blockade in melanoma. TCRdb keeps only in-frame clones here, not all; method: immunoSEQ multiplex PCR. The sample holds 13,000 or so clones, 25% to 30% seen once. Treatment reported: randomized to nivolumab then ipilimumab (arm A) or the reverse (arm B). Material: tumor tissue (inferred from file names), obtained from a patient given nivolumab and ipilimumab in sequence. These receptor sequences come from a human donor with melanoma.

The chain uses TRBV7-8 and TRBJ2-3; D is uncertain. The V and J ends lost 5 bases and 2 bases respectively, with 8 bases between them. This CDR3 has 13 residues. Germline CDR1 reads SGHVS; CDR2 reads FQNEAQ. Here the CDR3 DNA reads TGTGCCAGCAGCCATGATACCACAGATACGCAGTATTTT. As protein: CASSHDTTDTQYF.

This clone occurred a few times. The V gene is TRBV1, the J gene TRBJ2-1. TRBV1 constitutes a pseudogene. The CDR3 is 15 residues long. CDR3 region: CASRDEFSSYNEQFF. The CDR3 DNA reads as TGCGCCAGCAGGGACGAATTTAGCTCCTACAATGAGCAGTTCTTC.

This clone was detected only a few times. The J gene is TRBJ1-4, the V gene TRBV11-3; the D is unclear. Trimming took 5 bases from V and 5 from J, leaving 12 bases between them. In germline, CDR1 is SGHNT, CDR2 YENEEA. The CDR3 spans 14 residues. This CDR3 reads CASSPGPENEKLFF. CDR3 DNA sequence: TGTGCCAGCAGCCCGGGCCCCGAGAATGAAAAACTGTTTTTT.

This clone showed up just a few times. This chain uses TRBV28 with TRBJ2-1; maybe TRBD2 (6 bases). Germline CDR1 is MDHEN and CDR2 is SYDVKM. The V and J ends lost 5 bases and 0 bases respectively, with 14 bases between them. This CDR3 has 16 amino acids. Written as DNA, the CDR3 is TGTGCCAGCAGTACCCTAGGTAGCGGCTCCTACAATGAGCAGTTCTTC. This sequence encodes CASSTLGSGSYNEQFF.

This clone was seen many times. The chain combines TRBV11-3 with TRBJ2-3; no firm D call. With 6 bases removed from V and 2 bases from J, the gap between germline ends came to 12 bases. This CDR3 contains 14 residues. Germline V lookup: CDR1 SGHNT, CDR2 YENEEA. The CDR3 protein is CASRRRVSTDTQYF. CDR3 bases: TGTGCCAGCAGACGCCGGGTTTCCACAGATACGCAGTATTTT.

This clone showed up just a few times. The V gene is TRBV1, the J gene TRBJ2-6. TRBV1 is a listed pseudogene. The CDR3 totals 15 residues. Here the CDR3 reads CASSQEGSGANVLTF. CDR3 bases: TGCGCCAGCAGCCAAGAGGGATCTGGGGCCAACGTCCTGACTTTC.

This clone was counted a few times. This sequence joins TRBV7-6 and TRBJ2-7; 7 bases align to TRBD2. The CDR3 length is 16 residues. The germline gives CDR1 SGHVS, CDR2 FNYEAQ. Trimming cost V 5 bases and J 2 bases; bases outside gene matches: 12. CDR3 amino acids: CASSPPTPGGAYEQYF. The CDR3 bases are TGTGCCAGCAGCCCCCCCACGCCGGGGGGAGCCTACGAGCAGTACTTC.

This clone showed up many times. The V and J genes are TRBV11-3 and TRBJ2-3; possibly TRBD1 or TRBD2 for D (6 bases each). V dropped 6 bases and J dropped 0 bases, with 16 bases sitting between them. CDR1 and CDR2 from the germline V gene are SGHNT and YENEEA. This CDR3 is built from 16 residues. The CDR3 DNA follows: TGTGCCAGCAGTCTGGGGGGCGTGGGCAGCACAGATACGCAGTATTTT. It yields the protein CASSLGGVGSTDTQYF. Drawing the rest from reference TRBV11-3 and TRBJ2-3, the complete variable domain is EAGVVQSPRYKIIEKKQPVAFWCNPISGHNTLYWYLQNLGQGPELLIRYENEEAVDDSQLPKDRFSAERLKGVDSTLKIQPAELGDSAVYLCASSLGGVGSTDTQYFGPGTRLTVL.

The chain links TRBV18 to TRBJ1-2; D might be TRBD1 (6 bases). This CDR3 spans 13 amino acids. V lost 2 bases and J lost 8, with 12 bases in between. Germline CDR1 is KGHSH and CDR2 is LQKENI. CDR3 coding DNA: TGTGCCAGCTCACCAAACAGGGACTGGGGCTACACCTTC. The encoded protein is CASSPNRDWGYTF.

This clone was observed a few times. The genes are TRBV11-3 and TRBJ1-2, with D possibly TRBD1 on 5 matching bases. V lost 2 bases to trimming and J lost 4 bases, with 11 bases between them. The CDR3 contains 14 residues. The germline V gene has CDR1 SGHNT and CDR2 YENEEA. The CDR3 coding sequence is TGTGCCAGCAGCTTAATTTCACAGGCCTATGGCTACACCTTC. It encodes CASSLISQAYGYTF.

The chain has TRBV29-1 and TRBJ2-3; the D gene is possibly TRBD2 (6 bases). The CDR3 covers 13 residues. The V gene's germline CDR1 is SQVTM and CDR2 ANQGSEA. The V end lost 0 bases, the J end lost 6 bases, and 10 bases lay between the germline ends. CDR3 region: CSVEEGGMDTQYF. The CDR3 DNA reads TGCAGCGTTGAAGAAGGAGGGATGGATACGCAGTATTTT.

This chain connects TRBV19 to TRBJ2-7, with TRBD2 matching over 8 bases. The CDR3 totals 14 residues. After removal of 3 bases from V and 3 bases from J, the junction contained 4 bases not matched to a gene. Germline V gene sequence: CDR1 LNHDA, CDR2 SQIVND (reference sequence). In DNA form, the CDR3 reads TGTGCCAGTAGTATCGGTACTAGCGGCTACGAGCAGTACTTC. Translation gives CASSIGTSGYEQYF. Full variable domain (rest looked up from reference TRBV19 and TRBJ2-7): DGGITQSPKYLFRKEGQNVTLSCEQNLNHDAMYWYRQDPGQGLRLIYYSQIVNDFQKGDIAEGYSVSREKKESFPLTVTSAQKNPTAFYLCASSIGTSGYEQYFGPGTRLTVT.

The rearrangement joins TRBV10-3 to TRBJ2-7; 7 nucleotides line up with TRBD2. Germline CDR1 reads ENHRY; CDR2 reads SYGVKD. The ends lost 2 bases at V and 7 bases at J; junction bases unmatched: 14. CDR3 size: 16 residues. The CDR3: CAISELLGAGVYEQYF. As DNA, the CDR3 is TGTGCCATCAGTGAGCTCTTAGGGGCGGGGGTCTATGAGCAGTACTTC.

The V and J genes are TRBV25-1 and TRBJ1-5; D unresolved. Trimming took off 5 bases at V and 3 bases at J, with 17 bases between the two ends. CDR3 size: 16 residues. Germline V gives CDR1 MGHDK, CDR2 SYGVNS. CDR3 in amino acids: CASSSPSGRLNQPQHF. DNA for the CDR3: TGTGCCAGCAGTTCCCCCTCGGGCAGGCTCAATCAGCCCCAGCATTTT.

This clone was counted between two and nine times. The genes are TRBV28 and TRBJ1-5; TRBD1 might be the D (5 bases). Per germline, CDR1 MDHEN and CDR2 SYDVKM. With 6 bases removed from V and 1 base from J, the gap between germline ends came to 7 bases. This CDR3 is built from 13 residues. The CDR3 is CASSRDSNQPQHF. The CDR3 DNA follows: TGTGCCAGCAGCCGGGACAGCAATCAGCCCCAGCATTTT.

The chain uses TRBV28 and TRBJ2-3; 7 nucleotides line up with TRBD2. The germline V gene encodes CDR1 MDHEN and CDR2 SYDVKM. The length of the CDR3 is 16 residues. The junction had 7 bases not matched to a gene; V was cut back by 4 bases and J by 0 bases. CDR3 nucleotide sequence: TGTGCCAGCAGTTCCTTGGAACTAGCGAGCACAGATACGCAGTATTTT. Its translation is CASSSLELASTDTQYF.

This chain links TRBV6-8 with TRBJ2-1, with 7 positions matching TRBD2. Looked up from germline, CDR1 is MNHGY and CDR2 is SAAAGT. This CDR3 has 14 amino acids. The J segment lost 0 bases and the V segment lost 8 bases, leaving 4 bases of the junction unmatched. In DNA form, the CDR3 reads TGTGCCAGCGGTAGCGGGTACTCCTACAATGAGCAGTTCTTC. Translating it yields CASGSGYSYNEQFF.